This T cell receptor beta chain was identified in a study of blood T cell repertoires in COVID-19. Study-level information: Sources were T cells, B-cell-depleted T cells, or PBMCs; the material itself was cDNA or gDNA.

This clone has only one observation. Patients from Seattle were sampled longitudinally, starting during active infection. Assay: immunoSEQ multiplex PCR; the TCRdb copy retains only in-frame clones and omits some. The sample holds fewer than 300,000 clones, approximately 93% seen once. The sequence came from a woman aged 25 to 39 with COVID-19, enrolled during active disease. The sequenced sample consisted of peripheral blood.

This chain's CDR3 is CAWRPVGVRTEAFF. CDR3 DNA sequence: TGTGCCTGGAGACCCGTCGGGGTCCGGACTGAAGCTTTCTTT. The rearrangement links TRBV30 to TRBJ1-1; D remains unclear. Trimming shortened V by 3 bases and J by 5 bases, and 16 bases separated the two germline ends. CDR1 is GTSNPN and CDR2 is SVGIG in the germline V gene (reference sequence). The CDR3 extends over 14 amino acids.